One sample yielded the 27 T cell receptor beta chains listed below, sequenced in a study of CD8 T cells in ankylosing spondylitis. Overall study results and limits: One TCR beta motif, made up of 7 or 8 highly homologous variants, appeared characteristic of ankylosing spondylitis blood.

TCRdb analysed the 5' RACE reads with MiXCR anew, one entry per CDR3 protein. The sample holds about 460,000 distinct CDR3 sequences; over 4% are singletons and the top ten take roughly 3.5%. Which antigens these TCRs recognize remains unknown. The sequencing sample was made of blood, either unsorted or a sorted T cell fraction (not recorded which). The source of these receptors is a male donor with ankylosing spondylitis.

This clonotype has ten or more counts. CDR3 DNA sequence: TGTGCCATCAGTGGAGGACAGAGCTCCTACAATGAGCAGTTCTTC. Protein: CAISGGQSSYNEQFF. The J gene is TRBJ2-1, the V gene TRBV10-3, with D perhaps matching TRBD1 (6 bases). CDR3 length: 15 residues. In germline, CDR1 is ENHRY, CDR2 SYGVKD. The V gene lost 4 bases and the J gene lost 0 bases, with 10 bases spanning the gap.

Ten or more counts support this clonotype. The CDR3 bases are TGTGCCAGCAGTTTCTTAACTAGCGGGGGGCGATCAGATACGCAGTATTTT. This encodes CASSFLTSGGRSDTQYF. The V call is TRBV28, the J call TRBJ2-3, with 12 bases that match TRBD2. Per germline, CDR1 MDHEN and CDR2 SYDVKM. The CDR3 is made up of 17 amino acids. With 3 bases clipped from V and 4 bases from J, the junction kept 8 bases outside the gene matches.

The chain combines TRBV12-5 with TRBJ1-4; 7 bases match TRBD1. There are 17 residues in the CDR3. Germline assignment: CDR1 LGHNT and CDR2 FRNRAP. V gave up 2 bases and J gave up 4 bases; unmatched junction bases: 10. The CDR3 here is CASGLPPGTVNNEKLFF. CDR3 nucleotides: TGTGCTAGTGGTTTGCCCCCAGGGACAGTTAATAATGAAAAACTGTTTTTT.

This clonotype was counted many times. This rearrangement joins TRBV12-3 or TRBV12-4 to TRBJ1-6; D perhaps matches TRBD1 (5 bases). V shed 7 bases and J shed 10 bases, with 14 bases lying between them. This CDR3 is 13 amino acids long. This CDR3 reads CASTGTGRSPLHF. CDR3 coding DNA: TGTGCCAGCACCGGGACCGGGAGATCACCCCTCCACTTT.

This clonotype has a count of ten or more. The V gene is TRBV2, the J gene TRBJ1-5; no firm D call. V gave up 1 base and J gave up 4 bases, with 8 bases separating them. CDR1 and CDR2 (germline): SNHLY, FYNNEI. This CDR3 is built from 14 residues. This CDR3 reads CASSEGTPNQPQHF. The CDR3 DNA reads TGTGCCAGCAGTGAAGGGACGCCTAATCAGCCCCAGCATTTT.

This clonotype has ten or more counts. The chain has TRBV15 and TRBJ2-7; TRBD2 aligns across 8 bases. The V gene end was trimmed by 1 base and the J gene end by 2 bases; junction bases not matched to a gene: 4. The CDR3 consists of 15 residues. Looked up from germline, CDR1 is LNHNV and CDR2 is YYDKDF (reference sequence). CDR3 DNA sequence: TGTGCCACCAGCAGAGCACTAGCGGAACCCTACGAGCAGTACTTC. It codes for CATSRALAEPYEQYF.

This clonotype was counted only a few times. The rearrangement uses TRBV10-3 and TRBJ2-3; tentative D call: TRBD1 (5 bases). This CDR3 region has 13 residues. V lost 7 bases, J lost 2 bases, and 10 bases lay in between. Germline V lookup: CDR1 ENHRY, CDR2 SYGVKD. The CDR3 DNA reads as TGTGCCATCAAAGAAGGGGTCACAGATACGCAGTATTTT. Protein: CAIKEGVTDTQYF.

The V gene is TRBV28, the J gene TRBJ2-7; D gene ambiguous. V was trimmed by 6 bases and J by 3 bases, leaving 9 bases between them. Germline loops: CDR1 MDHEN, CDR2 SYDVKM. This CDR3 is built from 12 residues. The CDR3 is CASSIISYEQYF. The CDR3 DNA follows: TGTGCCAGCAGCATTATTAGCTACGAGCAGTACTTC.

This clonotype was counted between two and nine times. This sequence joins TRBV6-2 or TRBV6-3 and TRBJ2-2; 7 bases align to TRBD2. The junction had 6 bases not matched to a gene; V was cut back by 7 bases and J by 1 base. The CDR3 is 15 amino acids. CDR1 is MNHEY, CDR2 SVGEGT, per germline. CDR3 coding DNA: TGTGCCAGCAAGGAGGCGGGGGTGAACACCGGGGAGCTGTTTTTT. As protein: CASKEAGVNTGELFF.

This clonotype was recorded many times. The CDR3 DNA reads TGTGCCAGCAGCTTAGTACGGCTGAATGAGCAGTTCTTC. Translating gives CASSLVRLNEQFF. The chain is built from TRBV7-2 and TRBJ2-1; D remains ambiguous. There are 13 residues in the CDR3. Looked up from germline, CDR1 is SGHTA and CDR2 is FQGNSA. Trimming shortened V by 1 base and J by 7 bases, and 8 bases separated the two germline ends.

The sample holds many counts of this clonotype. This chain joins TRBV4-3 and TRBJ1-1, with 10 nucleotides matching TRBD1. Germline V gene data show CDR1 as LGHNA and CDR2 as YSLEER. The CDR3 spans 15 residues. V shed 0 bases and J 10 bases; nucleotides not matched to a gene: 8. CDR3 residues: CASSQDGTGALGAFF. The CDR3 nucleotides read TGCGCCAGCAGCCAAGACGGGACAGGGGCGTTGGGAGCTTTCTTT.

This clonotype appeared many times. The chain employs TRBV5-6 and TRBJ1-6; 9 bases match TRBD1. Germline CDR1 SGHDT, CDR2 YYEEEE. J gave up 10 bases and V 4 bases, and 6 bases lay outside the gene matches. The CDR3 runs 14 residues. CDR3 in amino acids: CASSGPGQGSPLHF. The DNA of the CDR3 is TGTGCCAGCAGCGGACCGGGACAGGGATCACCCCTCCACTTT.

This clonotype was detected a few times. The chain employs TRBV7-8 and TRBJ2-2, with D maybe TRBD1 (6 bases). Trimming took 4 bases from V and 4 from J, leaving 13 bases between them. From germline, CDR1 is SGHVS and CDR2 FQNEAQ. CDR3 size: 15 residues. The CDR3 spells CASSSVTGTTGELFF. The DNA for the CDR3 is TGTGCCAGCAGCTCGGTCACAGGGACCACCGGGGAGCTGTTTTTT. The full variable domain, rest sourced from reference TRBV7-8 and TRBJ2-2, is GAGVSQSPRYKVAKRGQDVALRCDPISGHVSLFWYQQALGQGPEFLTYFQNEAQLDKSGLPSDRFFAERPEGSVSTLKIQRTQQEDSAVYLCASSSVTGTTGELFFGEGSRLTVL.

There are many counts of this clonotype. CDR3 in amino acids: CASSQDVKPLETQYF. CDR3 in DNA: TGTGCCAGCAGCCAAGATGTAAAACCACTAGAGACCCAGTACTTC. J is TRBJ2-5 and V is TRBV4-2; no reliable D call. Looked up from germline, CDR1 is LGHNA and CDR2 is YNFKEQ. The length of the CDR3 is 15 residues. V lost 0 bases to trimming and J lost 4 bases, with 12 bases between them.

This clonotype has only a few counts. The CDR3 loop is CASSLDGLGYTF. The CDR3 nucleotides read TGTGCCAGCAGCTTAGACGGGCTAGGCTACACCTTC. V is TRBV7-2 and J is TRBJ1-2, with D unclear. V was trimmed by 1 base and J by 8 bases, leaving 8 bases between them. The CDR3 runs 12 residues. Looked up from germline, CDR1 is SGHTA and CDR2 is FQGNSA. Full variable domain (remainder filled in from reference TRBV7-2 and TRBJ1-2): GAGVSQSPSNKVTEKGKDVELRCDPISGHTALYWYRQSLGQGLEFLIYFQGNSAPDKSGLPSDRFSAERTGGSVSTLTIQRTQQEDSAVYLCASSLDGLGYTFGSGTRLTVV.

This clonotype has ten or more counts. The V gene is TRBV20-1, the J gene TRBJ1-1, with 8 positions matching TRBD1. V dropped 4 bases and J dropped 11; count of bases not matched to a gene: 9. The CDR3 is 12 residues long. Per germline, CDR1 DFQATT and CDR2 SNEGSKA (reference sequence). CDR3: CSATRTGTSAFF. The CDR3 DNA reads TGCAGTGCTACCAGGACAGGGACGTCGGCTTTCTTT.

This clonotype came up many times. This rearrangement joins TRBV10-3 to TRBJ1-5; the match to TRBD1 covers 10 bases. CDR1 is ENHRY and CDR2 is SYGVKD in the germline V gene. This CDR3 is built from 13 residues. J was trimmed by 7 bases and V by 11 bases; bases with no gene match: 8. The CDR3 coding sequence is TGTGCCGCGTCGGGACAGGGGAGGCAGCCCCAGCATTTT. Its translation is CAASGQGRQPQHF.

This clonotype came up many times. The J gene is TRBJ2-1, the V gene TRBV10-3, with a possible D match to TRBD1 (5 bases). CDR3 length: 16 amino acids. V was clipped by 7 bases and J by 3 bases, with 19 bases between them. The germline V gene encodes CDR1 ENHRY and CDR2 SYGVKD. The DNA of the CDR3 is TGTGCCATCACCAAAGACAGCGTTATCAACTACAATGAGCAGTTCTTC. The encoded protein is CAITKDSVINYNEQFF.

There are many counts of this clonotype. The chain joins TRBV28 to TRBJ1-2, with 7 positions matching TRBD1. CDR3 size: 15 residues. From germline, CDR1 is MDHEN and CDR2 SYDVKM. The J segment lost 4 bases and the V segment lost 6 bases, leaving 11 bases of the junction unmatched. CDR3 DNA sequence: TGTGCCAGCAGGAGAGCACAGACAGGGCGCTATGGCTACACCTTC. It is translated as CASRRAQTGRYGYTF.

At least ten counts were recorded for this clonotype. DNA for the CDR3: TGTGCCAGCAACAGGGGCCTCCAAGAGACCCAGTACTTC. Translated, it gives CASNRGLQETQYF. The chain recombines TRBV6-2 or TRBV6-3 with TRBJ2-5; 7 bases map to TRBD1. V was pared by 7 bases and J by 1 base, with 3 bases of the junction left unmatched. Germline loops: CDR1 MNHEY, CDR2 SVGEGT. The CDR3 runs to 13 residues.

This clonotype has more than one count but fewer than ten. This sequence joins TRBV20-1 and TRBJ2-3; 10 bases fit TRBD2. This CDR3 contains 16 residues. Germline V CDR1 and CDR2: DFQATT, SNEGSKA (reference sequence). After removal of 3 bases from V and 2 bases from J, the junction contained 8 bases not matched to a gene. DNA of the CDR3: TGCAGTGCTAGTGATCCCAGCGGGAGGGCCACAGATACGCAGTATTTT. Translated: CSASDPSGRATDTQYF.

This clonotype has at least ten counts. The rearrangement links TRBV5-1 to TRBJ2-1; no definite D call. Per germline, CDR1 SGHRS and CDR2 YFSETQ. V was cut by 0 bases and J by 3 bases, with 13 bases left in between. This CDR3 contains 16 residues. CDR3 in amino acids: CASSLGPTTGYNEQFF. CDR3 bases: TGCGCCAGCAGCTTGGGCCCCACTACGGGCTACAATGAGCAGTTCTTC. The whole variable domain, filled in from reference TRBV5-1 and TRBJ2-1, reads KAGVTQTPRYLIKTRGQQVTLSCSPISGHRSVSWYQQTPGQGLQFLFEYFSETQRNKGNFPGRFSGRQFSNSRSEMNVSTLELGDSALYLCASSLGPTTGYNEQFFGPGTRLTVL.

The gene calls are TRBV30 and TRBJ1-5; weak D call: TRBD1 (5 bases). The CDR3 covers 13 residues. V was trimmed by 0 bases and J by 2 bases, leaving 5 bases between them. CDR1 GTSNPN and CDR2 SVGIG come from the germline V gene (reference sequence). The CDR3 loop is CAWSVGGNQPQHF. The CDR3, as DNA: TGTGCCTGGAGTGTAGGGGGCAATCAGCCCCAGCATTTT.

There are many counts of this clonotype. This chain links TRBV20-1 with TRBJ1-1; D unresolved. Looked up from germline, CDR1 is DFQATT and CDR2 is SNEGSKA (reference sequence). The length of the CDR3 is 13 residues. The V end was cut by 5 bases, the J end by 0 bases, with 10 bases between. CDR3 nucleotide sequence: TGCAGTGCTGGACTTGACATGAACACTGAAGCTTTCTTT. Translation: CSAGLDMNTEAFF.

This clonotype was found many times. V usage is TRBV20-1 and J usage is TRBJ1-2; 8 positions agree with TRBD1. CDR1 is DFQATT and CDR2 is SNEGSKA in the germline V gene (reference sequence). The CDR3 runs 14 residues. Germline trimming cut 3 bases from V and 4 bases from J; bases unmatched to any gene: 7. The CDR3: CSASWHRGFYGYTF. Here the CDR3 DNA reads TGCAGTGCTAGTTGGCACAGGGGGTTCTATGGCTACACCTTC.

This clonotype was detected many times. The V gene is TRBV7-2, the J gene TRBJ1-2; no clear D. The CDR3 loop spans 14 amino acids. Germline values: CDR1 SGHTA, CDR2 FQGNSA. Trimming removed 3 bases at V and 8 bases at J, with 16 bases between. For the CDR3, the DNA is TGTGCCAGCAGCTTCTCAGGTTCTGCGGGAGGCTACACCTTC. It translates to CASSFSGSAGGYTF.

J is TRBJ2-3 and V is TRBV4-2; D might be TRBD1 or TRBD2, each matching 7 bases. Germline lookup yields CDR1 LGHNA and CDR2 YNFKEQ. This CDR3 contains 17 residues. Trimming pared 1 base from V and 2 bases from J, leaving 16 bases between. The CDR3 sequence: CASSQGPGGGPTDTQYF. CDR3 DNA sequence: TGTGCCAGCAGCCAAGGTCCAGGGGGGGGACCCACAGATACGCAGTATTTT.